The rows below give T cell receptor beta chains drawn from one sample of a study of cytomegalovirus exposure and HLA in healthy donors. Clones were sequenced by immunoSEQ multiplex PCR, and TCRdb holds only the in-frame ones, with some missing. Of approximately 120,000 clones in the sample, 75% to 85% are singletons; the top ten hold 8.9%. Source material: PBMCs. Source of these receptors: a young man in good health and CMV-seropositive. The conserved cysteine and the conserved F or W are not part of the CDR3 here. The D gene is left open where the match is weak.

D | J | V | CDR3
. | TRBJ2-7 | TRBV6-5 | ASSIDRLSYEQY
. | TRBJ1-4 | TRBV4-1 | ASSQEQVLEGREKLF
. | TRBJ1-3 | TRBV19 | ASKLQGGGNTIY
TRBD1 | TRBJ1-5 | TRBV27 | ASSLFGQGGSQPQH
. | TRBJ1-6 | TRBV6-5 | ASSRGSGDSPLH
TRBD1 | TRBJ1-5 | TRBV10-2 | ASSESGRSRGPQPQH
. | TRBJ1-1 | TRBV11-1 | ASSSWQGNTEAF
. | TRBJ2-7 | TRBV6-6 | ASSTQGYEQY
TRBD2 | TRBJ2-2 | TRBV9 | ASSSTSGGATGELF
. | TRBJ1-1 | TRBV14 | ASSQALDGGGAF
. | TRBJ1-4 | TRBV29-1 | SARGGDYGEKLF
TRBD1 | TRBJ2-7 | TRBV2 | ASSTGQVHSYEQY
. | TRBJ1-2 | TRBV5-6 | ASSGDSANYGYT
. | TRBJ2-7 | TRBV5-1 | ASSLRTPALSEQY
. | TRBJ2-3 | TRBV6-5 | ASSPTGDTQY
TRBD2 | TRBJ2-2 | TRBV10-1 | ASTSGGAAGELF
. | TRBJ1-5 | TRBV27 | ASSSVGGNQPQH
TRBD1 | TRBJ2-5 | TRBV6-5 | ASRGEPGQPSRLD
. | TRBJ1-1 | TRBV6-4 | ASSLQGNTEAF
. | TRBJ2-3 | TRBV2 | ASSDEGTDTQY
. | TRBJ1-2 | TRBV6-1 | ASSEARGTARPSGYT
. | TRBJ1-1 | TRBV6-5 | ASSDDRWNTEAF
TRBD1 | TRBJ2-7 | TRBV29-1 | SVLGGSAYEQY
TRBD1 | TRBJ1-6 | TRBV27 | ASKGAGSPLH
. | TRBJ2-3 | TRBV18 | ASSPLRQDLTDTQY
. | TRBJ2-7 | TRBV14 | AGSQKQGGIDEQY
TRBD1 | TRBJ2-7 | TRBV19 | ASSIVFGTGHPSSYEQY
. | TRBJ2-6 | TRBV19 | ASTRRKPTSGANVLT
TRBD1 | TRBJ2-1 | TRBV19 | ASSKGQGYNEQF
. | TRBJ1-2 | TRBV7-8 | ASSLSFEGSYGYT
TRBD2 | TRBJ2-7 | TRBV19 | ASSVLAGGGYEQY
TRBD1 | TRBJ1-1 | TRBV28 | ASSLLGGQGFTEAF
. | TRBJ2-3 | TRBV11-2 | ASSLEGGAGSTDTQY
. | TRBJ1-1 | TRBV6-1 | ASSERGAVNTEAF
TRBD1 | TRBJ2-1 | TRBV10-3 | AISHGTGDPKEIYNEQF
TRBD2 | TRBJ2-5 | TRBV5-6 | ASSLDFASGARGTQY
TRBD2 | TRBJ2-5 | TRBV14 | ASRPTGGGPDPSGDQY
. | TRBJ1-1 | TRBV10-3 | ATRLSMNTEAF
. | TRBJ1-4 | TRBV7-6 | ASSLTATNEKLF
. | TRBJ1-4 | TRBV6-6 | ASGTAPNEKLF
TRBD1 | TRBJ1-2 | TRBV9 | ASSADDRGEVGYT
. | TRBJ2-3 | TRBV5-5 | ASSFNSQADTQY
TRBD1 | TRBJ1-4 | TRBV30 | AWSEGAGEKLF
. | TRBJ2-3 | TRBV9 | ASSSRGITDTQY
TRBD2 | TRBJ2-5 | TRBV2 | ASGRTSGGPGETQY
. | TRBJ1-4 | TRBV5-1 | ASSAEGLPEGSVEKLF
. | TRBJ1-2 | TRBV7-8 | ASSTSGVYGYT
. | TRBJ1-1 | TRBV6-5 | ASSYSRGNTEAF